This TCR beta chain derives from a study of cytomegalovirus exposure and HLA in healthy donors. The study's findings and limits: Presence/absence analyses treated sequencing depth as roughly uniform across donors. With DRB1 most and HLA-C fewest, TCR association rates differed between HLA loci in a later analysis.

Researchers ran the PCR with 60 Vbeta and 13 Jbeta primers. Measured with immunoSEQ multiplex PCR; TCRdb has only the in-frame clones, and not every one. The data show about 200,000 clones, with 82% seen just once and approximately 6.5% held by the top ten. The ends were cut back, 2 bases at V and 7 bases at J, with 12 bases in the middle. Germline assignment: CDR1 MDHEN and CDR2 SYDVKM. CDR3 length: 14 amino acids. A note on this clone: No antigen is known for it.

This sequence joins TRBV28 and TRBJ1-5; D might be TRBD1 (5 bases). This TCR came from a woman aged 45-59 years in good health and CMV-seropositive. Sequenced: PBMCs. CDR3 coding DNA: TGTGCCAGCAGTTTAGATCAGGGAGGCCAGCCCCAGCATTTT. Its protein is CASSLDQGGQPQHF.